The 10 T cell receptor beta chains below all came from one sample that was sequenced in a study of blood T cell repertoires in COVID-19. Some clones are missing from TCRdb's copy, which holds only in-frame ones; the method was immunoSEQ multiplex PCR. The table has 350,000 to 450,000 clones, about 89% seen once. The sequenced sample was peripheral blood. The receptors come from a woman between 55 and 75 years old with COVID-19, enrolled during active disease.

The rearrangement uses TRBV6-1 and TRBJ1-1, with no clear D. Germline CDR1 MNHNS, CDR2 SASEGT. The V end was cut by 3 bases, the J end by 1 base, with 9 bases between. The CDR3 has 14 amino acids. CDR3: CASSDGRGNTEAFF. The CDR3 coding sequence is TGTGCCAGCAGTGACGGGCGGGGGAACACTGAAGCTTTCTTT.

This CDR3 is CASSQGTAYNSPLHF. In nucleotides, the CDR3 is TGTGCCAGCAGCCAAGGGACAGCCTATAATTCACCCCTCCACTTT. The chain recombines TRBV3-1 (or the pseudogene TRBV3-2) with TRBJ1-6; weak D call: TRBD1 (6 bases). The V gene's germline CDR1 is LGHDT and CDR2 YNNKEL (reference sequence). Trimming cost V 1 base and J 2 bases, with 6 bases left between them. The CDR3 is 15 residues long.

CDR3 DNA sequence: TGCGCCAGCAGCCAAGATCCCGGGATCGACACTGAAGCTTTCTTT. Its translation: CASSQDPGIDTEAFF. The chain links TRBV4-1 to TRBJ1-1; D is unresolved. The CDR3 length is 15 residues. V was clipped by 0 bases and J by 3 bases, with 11 bases between them. The V gene's germline CDR1 is MGHRA and CDR2 YSYEKL.

The chain is built from TRBV7-9 and TRBJ2-7; possibly TRBD1 for D (6 bases). Germline V gene data show CDR1 as SEHNR and CDR2 as FQNEAQ (reference sequence). The CDR3 contains 15 residues. V lost 3 bases and J lost 0, with 12 bases in between. The DNA for the CDR3 is TGTGCCAGCAGCTTTTTACAGGGAAACTCCTACGAGCAGTACTTC. This sequence encodes CASSFLQGNSYEQYF.

J is TRBJ1-2 and V is TRBV5-1; D unclear. The CDR3 runs 16 residues. Per germline, CDR1 SGHRS and CDR2 YFSETQ. V shed 0 bases and J shed 0 bases, with 12 bases lying between them. DNA of the CDR3: TGCGCCAGCAGCTTGGGTAGTGTCGGGGCTAACTATGGCTACACCTTC. Residues: CASSLGSVGANYGYTF.

The gene calls are TRBV2 and TRBJ2-3, with 10 bases aligning to TRBD2. Germline CDR1 is SNHLY and CDR2 is FYNNEI. The CDR3 loop spans 15 amino acids. The trim removed 8 bases at V and 4 bases at J, leaving 9 bases unmatched. CDR3 in amino acids: CASSRAGGQADTQYF. The CDR3 DNA reads as TGTGCCAGCTCTAGAGCGGGGGGGCAGGCAGATACGCAGTATTTT.

The chain combines TRBV3-1 (or the pseudogene TRBV3-2) with TRBJ2-1; TRBD2 matches at 10 bases. Germline V gene data show CDR1 as LGHDT and CDR2 as YNNKEL (reference sequence). The J segment lost 4 bases and the V segment lost 0 bases, leaving 12 bases of the junction unmatched. The CDR3 runs to 19 residues. Here the CDR3 DNA reads TGTGCCAGCAGCCAAGAGAAAAAGCGGGGGGGCCTTAAGTACAATGAGCAGTTCTTC. This translates into CASSQEKKRGGLKYNEQFF.

The rearrangement joins TRBV5-1 to TRBJ1-2; D is unresolved. The CDR3 length is 15 residues. The ends were cut back, 4 bases at V and 2 bases at J, with 15 bases in the middle. Germline values: CDR1 SGHRS, CDR2 YFSETQ. The CDR3 spells CASSHQVYPNYGYTF. For the CDR3, the DNA is TGCGCCAGCAGCCACCAGGTGTACCCGAACTATGGCTACACCTTC.

The chain recombines TRBV12-3 or TRBV12-4 with TRBJ1-2; tentatively, D is TRBD1 (6 bases). The CDR3 sequence is 12 residues long. V was clipped by 5 bases and J by 10 bases, with 14 bases between them. The CDR3, as DNA: TGTGCCAGCAGTCCACAGACAGGCTTCTACACCTTC. As protein: CASSPQTGFYTF.

This chain joins TRBV19 and TRBJ1-2, with 7 bases that match TRBD1. Germline CDR1 LNHDA, CDR2 SQIVND (reference sequence). The CDR3 is 14 residues long. V gave up 3 bases and J gave up 5 bases; unmatched junction bases: 6. CDR3 sequence: CASSIPGQLYGYTF. The CDR3 DNA sequence: TGTGCCAGTAGTATCCCGGGACAGCTATATGGCTACACCTTC.